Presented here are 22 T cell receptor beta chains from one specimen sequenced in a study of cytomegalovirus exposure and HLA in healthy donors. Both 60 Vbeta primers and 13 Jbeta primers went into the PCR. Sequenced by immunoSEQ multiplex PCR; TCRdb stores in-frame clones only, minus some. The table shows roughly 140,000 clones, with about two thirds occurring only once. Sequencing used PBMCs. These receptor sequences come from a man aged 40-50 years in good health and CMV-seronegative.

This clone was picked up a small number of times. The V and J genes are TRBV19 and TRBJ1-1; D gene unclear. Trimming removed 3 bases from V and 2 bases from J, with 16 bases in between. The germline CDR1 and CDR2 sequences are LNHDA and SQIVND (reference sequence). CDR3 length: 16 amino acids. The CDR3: CASSILTRLLNTEAFF. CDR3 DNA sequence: TGTGCCAGTAGTATCCTCACCAGGCTGCTCAACACTGAAGCTTTCTTT.

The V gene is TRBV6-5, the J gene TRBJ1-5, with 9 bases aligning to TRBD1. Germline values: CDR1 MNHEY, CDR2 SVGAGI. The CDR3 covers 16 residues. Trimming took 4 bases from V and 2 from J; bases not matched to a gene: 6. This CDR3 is CASSSTGGTGNQPQHF. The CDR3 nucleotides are TGTGCCAGCAGTTCGACAGGGGGAACGGGCAATCAGCCCCAGCATTTT.

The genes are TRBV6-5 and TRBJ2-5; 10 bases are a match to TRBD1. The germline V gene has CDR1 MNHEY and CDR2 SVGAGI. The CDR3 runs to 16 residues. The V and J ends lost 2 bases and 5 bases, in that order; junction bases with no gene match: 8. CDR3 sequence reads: CASSYAVDRGGETQYF. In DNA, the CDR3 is TGTGCCAGCAGTTACGCCGTGGACAGGGGGGGGGAGACCCAGTACTTC.

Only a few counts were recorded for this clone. The CDR3 loop reads CASSLRRANGYTF. The CDR3 coding sequence is TGTGCCAGCAGTTTGAGGAGGGCTAATGGCTACACCTTC. The chain uses TRBV6-5 and TRBJ1-2; D is unclear. Germline CDR1 MNHEY, CDR2 SVGAGI. The CDR3 has 13 residues. Trimming removed 4 bases from V and 6 bases from J, with 12 bases in between.

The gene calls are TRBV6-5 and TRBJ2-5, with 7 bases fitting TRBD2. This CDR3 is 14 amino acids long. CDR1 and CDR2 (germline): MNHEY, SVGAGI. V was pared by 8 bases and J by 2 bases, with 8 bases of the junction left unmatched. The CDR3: CASRVVGGQETQYF. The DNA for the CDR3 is TGTGCCAGCCGGGTTGTGGGGGGGCAAGAGACCCAGTACTTC.

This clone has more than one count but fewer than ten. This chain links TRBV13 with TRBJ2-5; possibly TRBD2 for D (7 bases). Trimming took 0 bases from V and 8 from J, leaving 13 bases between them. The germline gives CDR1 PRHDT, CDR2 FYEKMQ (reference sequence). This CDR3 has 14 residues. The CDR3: CASSLGTRGRTQYF. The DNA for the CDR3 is TGTGCCAGCAGCTTAGGGACGCGGGGGCGTACCCAGTACTTC.

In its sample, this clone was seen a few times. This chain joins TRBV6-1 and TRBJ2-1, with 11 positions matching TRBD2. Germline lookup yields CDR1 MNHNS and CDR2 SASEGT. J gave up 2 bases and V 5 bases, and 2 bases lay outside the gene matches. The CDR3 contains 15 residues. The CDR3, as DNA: TGTGCCAGCAGTATAGCGGGGGGGACCTACAATGAGCAGTTCTTC. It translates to CASSIAGGTYNEQFF.

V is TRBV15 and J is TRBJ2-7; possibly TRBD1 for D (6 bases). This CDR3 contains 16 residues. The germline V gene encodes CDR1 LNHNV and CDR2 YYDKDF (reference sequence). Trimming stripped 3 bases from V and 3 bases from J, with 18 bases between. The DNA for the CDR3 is TGTGCCACCAGCAGCCTGGTAGGGGGATTACTCTACGAGCAGTACTTC. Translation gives CATSSLVGGLLYEQYF. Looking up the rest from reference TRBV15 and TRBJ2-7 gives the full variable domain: DAMVIQNPRYQVTQFGKPVTLSCSQTLNHNVMYWYQQKSSQAPKLLFHYYDKDFNNEADTPDNFQSRRPNTSFCFLDIRSPGLGDTAMYLCATSSLVGGLLYEQYFGPGTRLTVT.

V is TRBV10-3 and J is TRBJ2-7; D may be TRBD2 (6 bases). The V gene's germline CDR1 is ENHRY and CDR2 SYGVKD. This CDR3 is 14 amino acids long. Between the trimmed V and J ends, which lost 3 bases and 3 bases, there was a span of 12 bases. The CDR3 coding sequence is TGTGCCATCAGTGACCCCCGACTAGTCTACGAGCAGTACTTC. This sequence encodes CAISDPRLVYEQYF.

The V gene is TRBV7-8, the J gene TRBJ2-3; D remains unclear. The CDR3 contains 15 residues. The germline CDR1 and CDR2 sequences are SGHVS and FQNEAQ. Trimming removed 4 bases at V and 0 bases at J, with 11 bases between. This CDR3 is CASSSASTSTDTQYF. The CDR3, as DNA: TGTGCCAGCAGCTCGGCCTCGACTAGCACAGATACGCAGTATTTT. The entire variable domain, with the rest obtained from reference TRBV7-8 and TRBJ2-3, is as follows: GAGVSQSPRYKVAKRGQDVALRCDPISGHVSLFWYQQALGQGPEFLTYFQNEAQLDKSGLPSDRFFAERPEGSVSTLKIQRTQQEDSAVYLCASSSASTSTDTQYFGPGTRLTVL.

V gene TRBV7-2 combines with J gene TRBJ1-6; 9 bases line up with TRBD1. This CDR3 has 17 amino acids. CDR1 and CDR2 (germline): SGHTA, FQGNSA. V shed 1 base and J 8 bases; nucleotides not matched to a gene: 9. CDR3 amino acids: CASSLGPYRGLDSPLHF. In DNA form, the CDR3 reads TGTGCCAGCAGCTTAGGGCCTTACAGGGGGCTTGATTCACCCCTCCACTTT.

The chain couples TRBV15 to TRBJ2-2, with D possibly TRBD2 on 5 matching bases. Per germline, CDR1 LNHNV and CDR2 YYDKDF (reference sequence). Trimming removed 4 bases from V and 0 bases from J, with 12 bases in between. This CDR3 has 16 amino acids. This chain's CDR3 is CATSNPRTANTGELFF. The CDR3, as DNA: TGTGCCACCAGCAACCCGCGGACTGCGAACACCGGGGAGCTGTTTTTT.

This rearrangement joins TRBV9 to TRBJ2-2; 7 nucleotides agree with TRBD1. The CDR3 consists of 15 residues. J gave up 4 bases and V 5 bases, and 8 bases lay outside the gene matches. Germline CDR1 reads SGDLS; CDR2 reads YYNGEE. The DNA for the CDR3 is TGTGCCAGCAGGCGAGGGGACAGACTCACCGGGGAGCTGTTTTTT. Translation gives CASRRGDRLTGELFF.

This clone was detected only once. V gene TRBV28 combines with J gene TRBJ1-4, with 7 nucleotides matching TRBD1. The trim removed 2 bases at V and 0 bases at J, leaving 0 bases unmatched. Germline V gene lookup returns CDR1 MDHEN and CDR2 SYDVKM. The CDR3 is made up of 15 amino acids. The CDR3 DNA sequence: TGTGCCAGCAGTTTACAGGGGGCAACTAATGAAAAACTGTTTTTT. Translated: CASSLQGATNEKLFF.

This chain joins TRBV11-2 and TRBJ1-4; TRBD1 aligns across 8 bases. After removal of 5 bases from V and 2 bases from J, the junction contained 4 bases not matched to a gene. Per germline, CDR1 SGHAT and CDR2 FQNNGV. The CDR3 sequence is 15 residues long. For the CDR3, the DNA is TGTGCCAGCAGCCGGACAGGGCGGACTAATGAAAAACTGTTTTTT. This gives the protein CASSRTGRTNEKLFF.

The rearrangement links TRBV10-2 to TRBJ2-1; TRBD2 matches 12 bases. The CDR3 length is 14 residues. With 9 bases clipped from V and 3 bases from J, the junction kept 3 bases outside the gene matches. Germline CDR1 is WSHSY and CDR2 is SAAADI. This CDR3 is CASTTSGGYNEQFF. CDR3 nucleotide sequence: TGCGCCAGTACGACTAGCGGGGGCTACAATGAGCAGTTCTTC.

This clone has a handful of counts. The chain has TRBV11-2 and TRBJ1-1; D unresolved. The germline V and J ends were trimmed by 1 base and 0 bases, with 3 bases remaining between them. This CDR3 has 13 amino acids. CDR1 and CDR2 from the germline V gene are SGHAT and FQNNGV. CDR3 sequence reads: CASSLALNTEAFF. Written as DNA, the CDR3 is TGTGCCAGCAGCTTAGCGTTGAACACTGAAGCTTTCTTT.

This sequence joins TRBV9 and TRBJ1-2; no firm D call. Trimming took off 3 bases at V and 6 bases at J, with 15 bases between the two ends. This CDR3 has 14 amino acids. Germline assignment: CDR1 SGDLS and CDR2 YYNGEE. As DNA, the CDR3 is TGTGCCAGCAGCGCCGTGCAGGCTGGCGATGGCTACACCTTC. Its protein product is CASSAVQAGDGYTF.

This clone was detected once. CDR3: CASSLSSTGGGELFF. CDR3 bases: TGTGCCAGCAGCTTAAGCTCCACGGGGGGCGGGGAGCTGTTTTTT. V usage is TRBV7-8 and J usage is TRBJ2-2; TRBD2 agrees at 7 bases. The CDR3 runs to 15 residues. Germline trimming cut 2 bases from V and 7 bases from J; bases unmatched to any gene: 7. Germline CDR1 SGHVS, CDR2 FQNEAQ.

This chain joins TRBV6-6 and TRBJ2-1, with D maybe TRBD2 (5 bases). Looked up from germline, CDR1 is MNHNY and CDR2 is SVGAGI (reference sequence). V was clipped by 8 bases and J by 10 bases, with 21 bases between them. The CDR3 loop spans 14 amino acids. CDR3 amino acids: CASCDKTYRGEQFF. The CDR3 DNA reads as TGTGCCAGCTGCGACAAAACCTATAGAGGGGAGCAGTTCTTC.

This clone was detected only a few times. This CDR3 reads CAWSRGWGAFSGNTIYF. For the CDR3, the DNA is TGTGCCTGGAGTCGAGGGTGGGGAGCCTTCTCTGGAAACACCATATATTTT. The V gene is TRBV30, the J gene TRBJ1-3; D remains ambiguous. The CDR3 consists of 17 residues. Germline-derived CDR1 and CDR2 are GTSNPN and SVGIG (reference sequence). Trimming took 2 bases from V and 0 from J, leaving 17 bases between them.

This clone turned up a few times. The CDR3 DNA reads TGCGCCAGCAGCTCAGAAGGGGTCAGCTCCTACAATGAGCAGTTCTTC. This translates into CASSSEGVSSYNEQFF. This sequence joins TRBV5-1 and TRBJ2-1, with D possibly matching TRBD1 (5 bases). The germline V gene encodes CDR1 SGHRS and CDR2 YFSETQ. V lost 3 bases and J 0 bases, leaving 13 bases between the germline ends. The CDR3 sequence is 16 residues long.